The 14 T cell receptor beta chains reported below all come from one sample, sequenced in a study of cytomegalovirus exposure and HLA in healthy donors. PCR amplification relied on 60 Vbeta primers (plus 13 Jbeta primers). Method: immunoSEQ multiplex PCR; TCRdb's copy keeps in-frame clones and lacks some. The sample yields more than 200,000 clones, approximately 70% seen once. What was sequenced was PBMCs. These receptors were obtained from a man in his forties in good health and CMV-seropositive.

The rearrangement links TRBV9 to TRBJ2-1; TRBD2 agrees at 14 bases. This CDR3 contains 16 residues. Germline V gene sequence: CDR1 SGDLS, CDR2 YYNGEE. The ends lost 4 bases at V and 8 bases at J; junction bases unmatched: 8. The CDR3 loop reads CASSTRLAGGNDEQFF. The CDR3 coding sequence is TGTGCCAGCAGCACCCGACTAGCGGGGGGGAATGATGAGCAGTTCTTC.

There are a few counts of this clone. The rearrangement uses TRBV5-1 and TRBJ1-2; no clear D. CDR1 and CDR2 from the germline V gene are SGHRS and YFSETQ. CDR3 length: 14 amino acids. Trimming left V 0 bases short and J 0 bases short, with 6 bases between. This chain's CDR3 is CASSLDSANYGYTF. The CDR3 bases are TGCGCCAGCAGCTTGGACAGTGCTAACTATGGCTACACCTTC. The full variable domain, its missing parts supplied by reference TRBV5-1 and TRBJ1-2, is KAGVTQTPRYLIKTRGQQVTLSCSPISGHRSVSWYQQTPGQGLQFLFEYFSETQRNKGNFPGRFSGRQFSNSRSEMNVSTLELGDSALYLCASSLDSANYGYTFGSGTRLTVV.

This chain uses TRBV10-3 with TRBJ1-2; 7 bases line up with TRBD1. Per the germline V gene, CDR1 is ENHRY and CDR2 is SYGVKD. This CDR3 spans 14 amino acids. V was clipped by 3 bases and J by 3 bases; unmatched bases: 4. The CDR3 loop is CAISDRGTDYGYTF. In DNA, the CDR3 is TGTGCCATCAGTGACAGGGGGACGGACTATGGCTACACCTTC.

In regard to this clone: One end of the junction does not line up with germline, which may come from a read error. The rearrangement joins TRBV7-9 to TRBJ2-1; 7 bases are a match to TRBD2. The CDR3 extends over 16 amino acids. Germline CDR1 SEHNR, CDR2 FQNEAQ (reference sequence). CDR3 bases: TGTGCCAGCAGCTCGCCAGGGAGGGCTGAATACAATGAGCAGCTCTTC. As protein: CASSSPGRAEYNEQLF.

The rearrangement links TRBV7-9 to TRBJ1-1; D is unclear. Germline CDR1 and CDR2: SEHNR and FQNEAQ (reference sequence). Trimming left V 5 bases short and J 4 bases short, with 14 bases between. CDR3 length equals 14 residues. The CDR3 here is CASSTSSGVTEAFF. The CDR3 nucleotides read TGTGCCAGCAGCACATCCTCCGGGGTCACTGAAGCTTTCTTT.

The rearrangement links TRBV16 to TRBJ2-1, with unresolved D. The V gene's germline CDR1 is KGHSY and CDR2 FQNENV. Trimming removed 0 bases at V and 6 bases at J, with 3 bases between. The CDR3 totals 12 residues. CDR3: CASSQSLNEQFF. The CDR3 region has the DNA TGTGCCAGCAGCCAATCCCTCAATGAGCAGTTCTTC. The full variable domain, completed using reference TRBV16 and TRBJ2-1, is GEEVAQTPKHLVRGEGQKAKLYCAPIKGHSYVFWYQQVLKNEFKFLISFQNENVFDETGMPKERFSAKCLPNSPCSLEIQATKLEDSAVYFCASSQSLNEQFFGPGTRLTVL.

For this clone: This same CDR3 is encoded by further DNA sequences in the sample. The CDR3 DNA sequence: TGTGCCAGTAGTACCGACAGCTACTATGAGCAGTACTTC. It is translated as CASSTDSYYEQYF. The chain employs TRBV19 and TRBJ2-7, with D perhaps matching TRBD1 (5 bases). The CDR3 has 13 amino acids. Germline CDR1 and CDR2: LNHDA and SQIVND (reference sequence). V was cut by 4 bases and J by 7 bases, with 14 bases left in between.

This clone was detected a few times. The rearrangement links TRBV19 to TRBJ2-6; possibly TRBD1 for D (6 bases). The length of the CDR3 is 16 residues. Trimming removed 4 bases at V and 2 bases at J, with 12 bases between. CDR1 LNHDA and CDR2 SQIVND come from the germline V gene (reference sequence). CDR3 region: CASSTGTPPGANVLTF. Written as DNA, the CDR3 is TGTGCCAGTAGTACCGGGACACCTCCTGGGGCCAACGTCCTGACTTTC. Drawing the rest from reference TRBV19 and TRBJ2-6, the complete variable domain is DGGITQSPKYLFRKEGQNVTLSCEQNLNHDAMYWYRQDPGQGLRLIYYSQIVNDFQKGDIAEGYSVSREKKESFPLTVTSAQKNPTAFYLCASSTGTPPGANVLTFGAGSRLTVL.

The chain links TRBV5-1 to TRBJ2-2; 7 bases map to TRBD1. This CDR3 region has 17 residues. V lost 6 bases, J lost 0 bases, and 11 bases stayed unmatched. Germline V gene sequence: CDR1 SGHRS, CDR2 YFSETQ. The CDR3 is CASKVGDRVANTGELFF. The CDR3 bases are TGCGCCAGCAAGGTAGGAGACAGGGTTGCGAACACCGGGGAGCTGTTTTTT.

This rearrangement joins TRBV4-1 to TRBJ1-6; weak D call: TRBD1 (6 bases). The germline V gene encodes CDR1 MGHRA and CDR2 YSYEKL. V was cut by 4 bases and J by 4 bases, with 20 bases left in between. The CDR3 sequence is 18 residues long. CDR3 coding DNA: TGCGCCAGCAGCCTTTGGACAGCCAAGGATGTTTATAATTCACCCCTCCACTTT. It yields the protein CASSLWTAKDVYNSPLHF.

This clone was recorded a few times. The rearrangement uses TRBV11-3 and TRBJ2-7; D gene ambiguous. Trimming left V 5 bases short and J 1 base short, with 15 bases between. Germline CDR1 reads SGHNT; CDR2 reads YENEEA. The CDR3 length is 15 residues. CDR3 coding DNA: TGTGCCAGCAGCCCCCCAGGTTCCAGATCCTACGAGCAGTACTTC. Its translation is CASSPPGSRSYEQYF.

CDR3 DNA sequence: TGCGCCAGCAGCCAAAGCGGGGGGCCCACAGGGCTGTTTTTT. Translated: CASSQSGGPTGLFF. This chain joins TRBV5-1 and TRBJ2-2, with 9 bases that match TRBD2. This CDR3 is built from 14 residues. V lost 4 bases, J lost 13 bases, and 11 bases stayed unmatched. Germline assignment: CDR1 SGHRS and CDR2 YFSETQ.

This chain uses TRBV6-5 with TRBJ2-7; TRBD1 matches 7 bases. This CDR3 spans 15 amino acids. The germline CDR1 and CDR2 sequences are MNHEY and SVGAGI. The V segment lost 4 bases and the J segment 3 bases; nucleotides outside the gene matches: 9. Here the CDR3 reads CASSSPGGRIYEQYF. CDR3 sequence (DNA): TGTGCCAGCAGTTCGCCAGGGGGAAGAATCTACGAGCAGTACTTC.

This clone came up a few times. The gene calls are TRBV19 and TRBJ2-1; D not certain. The V gene lost 5 bases and the J gene lost 14 bases, with 19 bases spanning the gap. The length of the CDR3 is 13 residues. CDR1 and CDR2 from the germline V gene are LNHDA and SQIVND (reference sequence). DNA of the CDR3: TGTGCCAGTAGTCGGTTCAGCGCAGATCAGAAGTTCTTC. It specifies CASSRFSADQKFF.